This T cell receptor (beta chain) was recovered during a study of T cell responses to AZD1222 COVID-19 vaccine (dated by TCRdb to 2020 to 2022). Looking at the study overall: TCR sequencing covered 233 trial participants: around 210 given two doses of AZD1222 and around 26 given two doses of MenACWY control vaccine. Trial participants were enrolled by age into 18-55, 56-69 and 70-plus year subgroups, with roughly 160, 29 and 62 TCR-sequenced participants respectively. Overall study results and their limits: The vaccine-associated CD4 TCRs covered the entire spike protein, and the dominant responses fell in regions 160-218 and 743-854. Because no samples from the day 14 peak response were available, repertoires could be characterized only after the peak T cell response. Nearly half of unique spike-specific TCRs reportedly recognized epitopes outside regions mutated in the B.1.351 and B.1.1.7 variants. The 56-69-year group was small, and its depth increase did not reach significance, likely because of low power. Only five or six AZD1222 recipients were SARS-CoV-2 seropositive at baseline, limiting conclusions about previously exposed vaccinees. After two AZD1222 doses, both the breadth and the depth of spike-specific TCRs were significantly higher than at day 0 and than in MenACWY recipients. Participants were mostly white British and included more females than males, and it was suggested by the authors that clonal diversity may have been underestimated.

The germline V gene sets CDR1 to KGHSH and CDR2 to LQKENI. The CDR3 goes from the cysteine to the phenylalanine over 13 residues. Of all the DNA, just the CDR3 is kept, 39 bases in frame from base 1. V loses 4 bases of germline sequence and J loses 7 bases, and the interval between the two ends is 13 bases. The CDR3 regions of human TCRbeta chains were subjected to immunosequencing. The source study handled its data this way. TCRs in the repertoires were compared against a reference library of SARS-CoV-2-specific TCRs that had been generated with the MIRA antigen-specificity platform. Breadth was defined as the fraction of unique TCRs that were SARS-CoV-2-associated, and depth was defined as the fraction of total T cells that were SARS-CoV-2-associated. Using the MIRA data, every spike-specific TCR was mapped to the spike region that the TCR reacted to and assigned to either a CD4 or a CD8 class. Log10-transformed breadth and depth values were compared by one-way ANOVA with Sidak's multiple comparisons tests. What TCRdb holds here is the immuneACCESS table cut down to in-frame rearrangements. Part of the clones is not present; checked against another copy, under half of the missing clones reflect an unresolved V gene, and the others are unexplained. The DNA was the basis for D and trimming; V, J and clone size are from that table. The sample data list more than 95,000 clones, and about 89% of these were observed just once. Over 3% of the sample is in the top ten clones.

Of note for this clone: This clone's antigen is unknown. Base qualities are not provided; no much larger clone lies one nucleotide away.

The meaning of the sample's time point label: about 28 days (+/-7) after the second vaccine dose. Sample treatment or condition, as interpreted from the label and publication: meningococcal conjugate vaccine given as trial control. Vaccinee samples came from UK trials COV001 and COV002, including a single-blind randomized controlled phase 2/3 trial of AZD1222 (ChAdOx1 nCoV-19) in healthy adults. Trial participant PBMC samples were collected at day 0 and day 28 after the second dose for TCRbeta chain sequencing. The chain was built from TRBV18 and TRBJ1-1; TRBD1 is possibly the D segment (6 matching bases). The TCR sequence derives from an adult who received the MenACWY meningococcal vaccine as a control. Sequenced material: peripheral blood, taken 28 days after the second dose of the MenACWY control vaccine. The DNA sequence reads TGTGCCAGCTCACGACTGACAGGAGATGAAGCTTTCTTT. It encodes CASSRLTGDEAFF.